This T cell receptor (beta chain) is drawn from a study of blood T cell repertoires in COVID-19. Produced via immunoSEQ multiplex PCR; TCRdb's table is partial and in-frame only. The sample holds around 270,000 clones; approximately 89% are singletons and the top ten take about 3.4%. This CDR3 is 14 amino acids long. The V gene's germline CDR1 is MGHRA and CDR2 YSYEKL. Trimming took 4 bases from V and 7 from J, leaving 14 bases between them. Sequencing was done on a sample of PBMCs or T cells enriched from blood (not recorded which). This sequence originates from a woman aged 40 to 55 who had been exposed to COVID-19. This chain connects TRBV4-1 to TRBJ1-5; no definite D call. The CDR3 reads CASSLLVGEQPQHF. The CDR3 DNA sequence: TGCGCCAGCAGCCTATTAGTCGGAGAACAGCCCCAGCATTTT.